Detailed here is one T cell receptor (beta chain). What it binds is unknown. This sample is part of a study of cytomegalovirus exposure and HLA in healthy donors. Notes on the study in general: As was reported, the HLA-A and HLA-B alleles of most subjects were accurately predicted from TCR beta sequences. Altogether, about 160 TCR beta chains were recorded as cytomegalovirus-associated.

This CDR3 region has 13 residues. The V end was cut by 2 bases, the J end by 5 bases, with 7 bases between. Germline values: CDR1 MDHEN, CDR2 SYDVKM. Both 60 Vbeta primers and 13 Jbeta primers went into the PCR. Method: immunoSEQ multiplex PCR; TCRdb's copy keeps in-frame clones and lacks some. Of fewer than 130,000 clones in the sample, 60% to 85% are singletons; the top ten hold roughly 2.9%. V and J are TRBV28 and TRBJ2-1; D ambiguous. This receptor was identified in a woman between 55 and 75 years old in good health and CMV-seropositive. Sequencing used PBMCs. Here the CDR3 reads CASSLSRNNEQFF. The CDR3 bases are TGTGCCAGCAGTTTAAGTAGAAACAATGAGCAGTTCTTC.